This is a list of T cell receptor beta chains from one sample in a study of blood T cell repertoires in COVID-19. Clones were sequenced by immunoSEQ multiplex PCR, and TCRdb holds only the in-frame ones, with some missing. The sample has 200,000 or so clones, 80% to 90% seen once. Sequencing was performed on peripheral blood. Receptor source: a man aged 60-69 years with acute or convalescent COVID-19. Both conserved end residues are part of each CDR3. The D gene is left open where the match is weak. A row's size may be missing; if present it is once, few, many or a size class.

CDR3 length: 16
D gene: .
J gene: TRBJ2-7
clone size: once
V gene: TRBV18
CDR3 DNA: TGTGCCAGCTCACCACGAAGGACTTTAAGCTCCTACGAGCAGTACTTC
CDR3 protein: CASSPRRTLSSYEQYF

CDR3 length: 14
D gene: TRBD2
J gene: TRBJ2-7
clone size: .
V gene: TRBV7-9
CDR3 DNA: TGTGTCAGCAGCTTAGCGGGAGCGGGCTACGAGCAGTACTTC
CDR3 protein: CVSSLAGAGYEQYF

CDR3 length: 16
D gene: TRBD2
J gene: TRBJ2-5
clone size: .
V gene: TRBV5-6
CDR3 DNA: TGTGCCAGCAGCATAGGACTAGCGGGAGGCGAAGAGACCCAGTACTTC
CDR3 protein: CASSIGLAGGEETQYF

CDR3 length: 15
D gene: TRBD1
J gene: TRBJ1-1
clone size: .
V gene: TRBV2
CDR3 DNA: TGTGCCAGCAGTCCTCTTACGGCAGGGGGCACTGAAGCTTTCTTT
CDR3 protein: CASSPLTAGGTEAFF

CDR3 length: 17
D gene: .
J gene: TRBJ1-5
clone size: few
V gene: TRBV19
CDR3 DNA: TGTGCCAGTAGTACCAGGACATCGTCTTTGAGCAATCAGCCCCAGCATTTT
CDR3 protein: CASSTRTSSLSNQPQHF

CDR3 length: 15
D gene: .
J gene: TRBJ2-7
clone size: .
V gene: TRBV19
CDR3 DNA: TGTGCCAGTAGCCACTACCGAAGAGGGTCTAACGAGCAGTACTTC
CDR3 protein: CASSHYRRGSNEQYF

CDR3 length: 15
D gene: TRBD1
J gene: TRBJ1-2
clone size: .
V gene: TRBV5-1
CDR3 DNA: TGCGCCAGCAGCGGGACCGGACAGGCTAACTATGGCTACACCTTC
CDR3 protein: CASSGTGQANYGYTF

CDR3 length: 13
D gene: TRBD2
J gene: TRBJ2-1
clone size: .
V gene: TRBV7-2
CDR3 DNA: TGTGCCAGCAGCTCAACGACTAGCGGTGAGCAGTTCTTC
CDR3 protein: CASSSTTSGEQFF

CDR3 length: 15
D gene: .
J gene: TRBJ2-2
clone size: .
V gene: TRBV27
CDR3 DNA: TGTGCCAGCAGTTTAGGCAGGGGGAACACCGGGGAGCTGTTTTTT
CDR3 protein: CASSLGRGNTGELFF

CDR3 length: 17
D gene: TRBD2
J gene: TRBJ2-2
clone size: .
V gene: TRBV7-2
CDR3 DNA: TGTGCCAGCAGCTTAGTCGGGTCGGGAGGAAGGGCCGGGGAGCTGTTTTTT
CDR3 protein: CASSLVGSGGRAGELFF

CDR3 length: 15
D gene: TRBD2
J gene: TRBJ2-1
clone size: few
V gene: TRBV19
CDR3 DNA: TGTGCCAGTAGTCGGACTAGCGGACCCTACAATGAGCAGTTCTTC
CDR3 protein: CASSRTSGPYNEQFF

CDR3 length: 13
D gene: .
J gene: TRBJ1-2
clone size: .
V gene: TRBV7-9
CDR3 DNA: TGTGCCAGCAGCCAACAACAGGGTGGAGGCTACACCTTC
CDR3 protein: CASSQQQGGGYTF

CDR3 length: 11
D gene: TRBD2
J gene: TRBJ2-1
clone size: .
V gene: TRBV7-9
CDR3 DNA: TGTGCCAGCACCCCCCCGGGACTAGGTCTCTTC
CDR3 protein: CASTPPGLGLF

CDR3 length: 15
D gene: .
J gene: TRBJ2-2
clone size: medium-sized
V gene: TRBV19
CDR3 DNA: TGTGCCAGTAGTAAGACGGGACAGAACACCGGGGAGCTGTTTTTT
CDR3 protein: CASSKTGQNTGELFF

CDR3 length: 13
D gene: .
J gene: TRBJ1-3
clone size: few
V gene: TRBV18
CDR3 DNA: TGTGCCAGCTCACCAGGCCCAGGGAACACCATATATTTT
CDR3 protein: CASSPGPGNTIYF

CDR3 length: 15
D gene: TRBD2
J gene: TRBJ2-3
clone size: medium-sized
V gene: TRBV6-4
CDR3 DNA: TGTGCCAGCAAAACGACTAGCGGGGGCGGAGATACGCAGTATTTT
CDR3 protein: CASKTTSGGGDTQYF

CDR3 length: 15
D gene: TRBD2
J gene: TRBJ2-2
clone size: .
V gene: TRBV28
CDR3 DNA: TGTGCCAGCATTAGCGGGAGCAAGAACACCGGGGAGCTGTTTTTT
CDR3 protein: CASISGSKNTGELFF

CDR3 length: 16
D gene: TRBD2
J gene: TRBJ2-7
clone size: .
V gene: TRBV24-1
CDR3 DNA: TGTGCCACCCATTTAAGACTAGCGGAAGTTTCCTACGAGCAGTACTTC
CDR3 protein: CATHLRLAEVSYEQYF

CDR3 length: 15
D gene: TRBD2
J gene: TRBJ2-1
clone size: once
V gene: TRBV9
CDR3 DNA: TGTGCCAGCAGCGTAGGGGCGGGAGCGTACAATGAGCAGTTCTTC
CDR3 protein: CASSVGAGAYNEQFF

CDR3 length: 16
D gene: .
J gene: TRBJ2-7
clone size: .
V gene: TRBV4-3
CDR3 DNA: TGCGCCAGCAGCCAAGATCTGACGGGGGGCCGGAACGAGCAGTACTTC
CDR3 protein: CASSQDLTGGRNEQYF

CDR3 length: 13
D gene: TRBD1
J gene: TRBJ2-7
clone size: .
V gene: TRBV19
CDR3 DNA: TGTGCCAGTTCCCTTGGACAGGGAAGTTGGCAGTACTTC
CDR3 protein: CASSLGQGSWQYF

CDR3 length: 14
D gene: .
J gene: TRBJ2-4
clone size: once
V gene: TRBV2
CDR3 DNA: TGTGCCAGCAGTGAAGAGGGGGCCAAAAACATTCAGTACTTC
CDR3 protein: CASSEEGAKNIQYF

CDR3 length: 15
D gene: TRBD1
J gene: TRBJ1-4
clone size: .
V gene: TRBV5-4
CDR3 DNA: TGTGCCAGCAGCTTATCCGGGACAGCTAATGAAAAACTGTTTTTT
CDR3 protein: CASSLSGTANEKLFF

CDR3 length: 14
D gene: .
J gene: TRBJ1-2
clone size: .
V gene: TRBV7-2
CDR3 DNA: TGTGCCAGCAGCTTAGATGGAGGCAACTATGGCTACACCTTC
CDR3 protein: CASSLDGGNYGYTF

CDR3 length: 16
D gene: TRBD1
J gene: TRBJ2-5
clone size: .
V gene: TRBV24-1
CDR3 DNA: TGTGCCACCAGTGCTATGACAGGGTCTCTCCGAGAGACCCAGTACTTC
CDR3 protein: CATSAMTGSLRETQYF

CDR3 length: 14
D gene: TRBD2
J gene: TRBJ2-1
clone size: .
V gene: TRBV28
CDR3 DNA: TGTGCCACCACCCCTAGCGGGAGCTTCAATGAGCAGTTCTTC
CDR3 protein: CATTPSGSFNEQFF

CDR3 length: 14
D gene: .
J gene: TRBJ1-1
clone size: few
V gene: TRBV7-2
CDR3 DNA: TGTGCCAGCAGCGCACAGGGTAGTATCCCTGAAGCTTTCTTT
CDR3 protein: CASSAQGSIPEAFF

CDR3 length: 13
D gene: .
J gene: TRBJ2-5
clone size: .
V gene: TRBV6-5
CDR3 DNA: TGTGCCATCCGGGCGGGGCATAGGGGCACCCAGTACTTC
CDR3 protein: CAIRAGHRGTQYF

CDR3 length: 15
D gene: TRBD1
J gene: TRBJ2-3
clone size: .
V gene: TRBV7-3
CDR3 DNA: TGTGCCAGCAGCTTGGGGACAGGGAAGGTCGATACGCAGTATTTT
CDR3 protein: CASSLGTGKVDTQYF

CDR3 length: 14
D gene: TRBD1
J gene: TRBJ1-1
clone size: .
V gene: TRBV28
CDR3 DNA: TGTGCCAGCAGCCGGGACAGGGTGAACACTGAAGCTTTCTTT
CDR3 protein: CASSRDRVNTEAFF

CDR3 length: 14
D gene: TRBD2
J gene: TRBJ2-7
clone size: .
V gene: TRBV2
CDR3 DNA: TGTGCCAGCAGTGATGGCGGGAGGTCCTACGAGCAGTACTTC
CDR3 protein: CASSDGGRSYEQYF

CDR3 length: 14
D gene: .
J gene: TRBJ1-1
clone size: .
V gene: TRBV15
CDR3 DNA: TGTGCCACCAGCAGGTCTTCAGGGGACACTGAAGCTTTCTTT
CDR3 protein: CATSRSSGDTEAFF